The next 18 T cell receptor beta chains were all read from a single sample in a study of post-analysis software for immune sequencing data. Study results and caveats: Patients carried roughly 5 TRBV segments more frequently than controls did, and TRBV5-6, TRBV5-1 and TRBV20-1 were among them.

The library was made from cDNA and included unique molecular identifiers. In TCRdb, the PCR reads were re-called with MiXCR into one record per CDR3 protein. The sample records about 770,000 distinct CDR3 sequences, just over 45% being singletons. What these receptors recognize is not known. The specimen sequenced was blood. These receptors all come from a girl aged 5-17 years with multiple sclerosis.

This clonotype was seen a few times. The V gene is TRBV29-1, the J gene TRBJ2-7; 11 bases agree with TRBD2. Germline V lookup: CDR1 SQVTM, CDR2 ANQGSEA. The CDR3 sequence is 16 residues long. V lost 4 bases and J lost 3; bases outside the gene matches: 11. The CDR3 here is CSVVWLAGGKGYEQYF. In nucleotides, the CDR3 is TGCAGCGTTGTGTGGCTAGCGGGAGGTAAGGGCTACGAGCAGTACTTC.

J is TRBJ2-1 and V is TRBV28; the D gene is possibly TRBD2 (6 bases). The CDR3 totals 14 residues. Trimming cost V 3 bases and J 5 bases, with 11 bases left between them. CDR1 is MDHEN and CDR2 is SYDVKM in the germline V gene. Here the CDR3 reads CASSFSGLNNEQFF. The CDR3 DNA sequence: TGTGCCAGCAGTTTCTCGGGACTGAACAATGAGCAGTTCTTC.

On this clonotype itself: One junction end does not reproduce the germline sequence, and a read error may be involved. The CDR3, as DNA: TGTGCCAGCTGTGAGGAGGGTTGGAACACCGGGGAGCTGTTTTTT. It is translated as CASCEEGWNTGELFF. This chain uses TRBV2 with TRBJ2-2, with D possibly being TRBD2 (6 bases). The CDR3 has 15 amino acids. Germline CDR1 reads SNHLY; CDR2 reads FYNNEI.

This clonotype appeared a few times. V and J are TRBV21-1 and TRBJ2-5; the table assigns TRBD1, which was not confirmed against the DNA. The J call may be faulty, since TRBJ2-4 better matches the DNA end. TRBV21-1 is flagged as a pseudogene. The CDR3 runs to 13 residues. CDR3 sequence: CASIWTGGYIQYF. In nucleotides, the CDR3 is TGTGCCAGCATATGGACAGGGGGTTACATTCAGTACTTC.

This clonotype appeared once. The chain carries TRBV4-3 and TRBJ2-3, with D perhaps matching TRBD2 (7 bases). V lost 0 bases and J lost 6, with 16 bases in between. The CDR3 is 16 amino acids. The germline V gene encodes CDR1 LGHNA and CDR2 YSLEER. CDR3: CASSQDTAGASDTQYF. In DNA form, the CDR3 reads TGCGCCAGCAGCCAAGATACCGCGGGGGCCTCCGATACGCAGTATTTT.

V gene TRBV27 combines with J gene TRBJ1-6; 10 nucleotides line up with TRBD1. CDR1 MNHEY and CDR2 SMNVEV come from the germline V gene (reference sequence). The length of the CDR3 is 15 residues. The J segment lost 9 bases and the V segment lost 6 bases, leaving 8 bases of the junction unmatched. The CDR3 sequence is CASRGGTGAGSPLHF. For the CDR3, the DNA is TGTGCCAGCAGAGGAGGGACAGGGGCGGGTTCACCCCTCCACTTT.

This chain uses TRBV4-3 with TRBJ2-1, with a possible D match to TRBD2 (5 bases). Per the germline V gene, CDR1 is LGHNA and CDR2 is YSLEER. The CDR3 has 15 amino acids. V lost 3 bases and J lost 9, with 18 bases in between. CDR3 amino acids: CASSQGLPGSAEQFF. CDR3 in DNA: TGCGCCAGCAGCCAGGGGTTACCGGGGTCGGCTGAGCAGTTCTTC.

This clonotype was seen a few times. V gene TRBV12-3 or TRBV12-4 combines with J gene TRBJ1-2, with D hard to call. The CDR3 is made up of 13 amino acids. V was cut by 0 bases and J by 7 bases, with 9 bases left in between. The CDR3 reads CASSLAPVAGYTF. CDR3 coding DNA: TGTGCCAGCAGTTTAGCCCCGGTAGCTGGCTACACCTTC.

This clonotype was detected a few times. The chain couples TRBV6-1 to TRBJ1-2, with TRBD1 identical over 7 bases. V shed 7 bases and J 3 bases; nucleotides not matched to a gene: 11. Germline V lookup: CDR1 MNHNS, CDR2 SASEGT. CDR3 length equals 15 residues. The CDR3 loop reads CASTRGGRGDYGYTF. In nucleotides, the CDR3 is TGTGCCAGCACCCGAGGGGGCAGGGGCGACTATGGCTACACCTTC.

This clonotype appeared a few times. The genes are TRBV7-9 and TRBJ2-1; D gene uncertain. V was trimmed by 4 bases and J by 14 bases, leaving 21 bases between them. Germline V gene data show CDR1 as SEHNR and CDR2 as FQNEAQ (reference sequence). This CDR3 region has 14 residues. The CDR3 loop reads CASSSGFSPTPEFF. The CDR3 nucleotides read TGTGCCAGCAGCTCCGGGTTCTCTCCTACCCCGGAGTTCTTC.

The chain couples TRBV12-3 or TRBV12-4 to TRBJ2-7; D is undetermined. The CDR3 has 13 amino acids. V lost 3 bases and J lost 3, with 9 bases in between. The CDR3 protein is CASSLGSIYEQYF. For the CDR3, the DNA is TGTGCCAGCAGTTTGGGATCAATCTACGAGCAGTACTTC.

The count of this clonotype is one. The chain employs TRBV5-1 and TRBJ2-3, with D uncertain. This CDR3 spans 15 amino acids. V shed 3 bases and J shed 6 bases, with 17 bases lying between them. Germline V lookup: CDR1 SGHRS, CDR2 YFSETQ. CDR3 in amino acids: CASSSPGPLRDTQYF. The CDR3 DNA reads TGCGCCAGCAGCTCTCCGGGTCCCCTTAGGGATACGCAGTATTTT.

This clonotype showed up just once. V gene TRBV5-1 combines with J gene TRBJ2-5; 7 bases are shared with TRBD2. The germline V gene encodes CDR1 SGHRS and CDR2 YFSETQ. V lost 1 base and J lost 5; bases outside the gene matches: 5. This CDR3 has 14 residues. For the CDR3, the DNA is TGCGCCAGCAGCTTGAAGGGAGGGCTCGAGACCCAGTACTTC. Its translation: CASSLKGGLETQYF.

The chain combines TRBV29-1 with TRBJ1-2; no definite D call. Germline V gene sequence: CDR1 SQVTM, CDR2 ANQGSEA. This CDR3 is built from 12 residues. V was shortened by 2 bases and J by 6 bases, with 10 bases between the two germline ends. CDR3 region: CSVEPTEDGYTF. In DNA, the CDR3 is TGCAGCGTTGAACCAACAGAGGATGGCTACACCTTC.

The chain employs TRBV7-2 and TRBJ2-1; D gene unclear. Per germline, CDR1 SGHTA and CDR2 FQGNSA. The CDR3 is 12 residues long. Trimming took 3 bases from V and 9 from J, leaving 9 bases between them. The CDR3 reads CASSFDFFEQFF. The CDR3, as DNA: TGTGCCAGCAGCTTCGACTTCTTTGAGCAGTTCTTC.

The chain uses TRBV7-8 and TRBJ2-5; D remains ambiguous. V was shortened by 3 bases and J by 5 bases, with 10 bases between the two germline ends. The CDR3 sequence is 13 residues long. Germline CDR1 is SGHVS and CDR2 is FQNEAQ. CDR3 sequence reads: CASSFRWQETQYF. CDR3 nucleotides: TGTGCCAGCAGCTTCCGGTGGCAGGAGACCCAGTACTTC.

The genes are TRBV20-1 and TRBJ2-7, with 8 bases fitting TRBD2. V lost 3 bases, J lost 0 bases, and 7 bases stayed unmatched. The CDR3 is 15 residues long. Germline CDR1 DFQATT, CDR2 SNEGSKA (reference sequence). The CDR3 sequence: CSASVGGRISYEQYF. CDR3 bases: TGCAGTGCTAGTGTGGGCGGGAGGATCTCCTACGAGCAGTACTTC.

CDR3 region: CSARDTSGFNNEQFF. The CDR3 nucleotides read TGCAGTGCTAGAGACACTAGCGGGTTTAACAATGAGCAGTTCTTC. The genes are TRBV20-1 and TRBJ2-1, with 9 bases lining up with TRBD2. Germline V gene lookup returns CDR1 DFQATT and CDR2 SNEGSKA (reference sequence). The CDR3 extends over 15 amino acids. V dropped 0 bases and J dropped 5; count of bases not matched to a gene: 5.